Listed below are T cell receptor beta chains from one sample, sequenced in a study of cytotoxic CD8 clonotypes in ibrutinib-treated CLL. Profiled with immunoSEQ multiplex PCR; TCRdb holds only in-frame clones, not every one. The data contain some 350,000 clones, 67% of them singletons. Sequenced material: PBMCs, taken after 36 months of ibrutinib treatment. These receptors all come from a human donor with chronic lymphocytic leukemia. The CDR3 runs from the conserved cysteine through the conserved F or W. The order of the fields is clone size, J gene, D gene, V gene, CDR3 DNA, CDR3 protein. D genes are given only for firm matches. Rows give clone size only sometimes, using once, few, many, or a class for an expanded clone.

>many|TRBJ2-3|TRBD2|TRBV2
TGTGCCAGCAGTGGTAGCGGGGGAAGCACAGATACGCAGTATTTT
CASSGSGGSTDTQYF
>once|TRBJ2-1|NA|TRBV7-8
TGTGCCAGCAGCTTAGTGGGGGACCGCAATGAGCAGTTCTTC
CASSLVGDRNEQFF
>NA|TRBJ2-3|TRBD2|TRBV6-5
TGTGCCAGCAGTTACGGGCCTAGCGGGAGCGGTACGCAGTATTTT
CASSYGPSGSGTQYF
>NA|TRBJ2-3|TRBD2|TRBV9
TGTGCCAGCAGCGCGCGAGCGGGGGGGAGCACAGATACGCAGTATTTT
CASSARAGGSTDTQYF
>NA|TRBJ2-7|NA|TRBV7-2
TGTGCCAGCAGCGCCCCGGGTTCCTACGAGCAGTACTTC
CASSAPGSYEQYF
>NA|TRBJ1-2|NA|TRBV15
TGTGCCACCAGCAGAGATCAACAGGGTTTCAACTATGGCTACACCTTC
CATSRDQQGFNYGYTF
>NA|TRBJ1-1|NA|TRBV5-1
TGCGCCAGCAGTACTAGGGATGACACTGAAGCTTTCTTT
CASSTRDDTEAFF
>NA|TRBJ2-1|TRBD2|TRBV9
TGTGCCAGCAGCGTGGGAGGGAGTAGCTCCTACAATGAGCAGTTCTTC
CASSVGGSSSYNEQFF
>NA|TRBJ2-7|NA|TRBV13
TGTGCCAGCAGCACCGACCCGGGGGAGCAGTACTTC
CASSTDPGEQYF
>few|TRBJ2-7|NA|TRBV27
TGTGCCAGCAGTTTATTCCGGCCCGCCTACGAGCAGTACTTC
CASSLFRPAYEQYF
>NA|TRBJ1-1|NA|TRBV7-6
TGTGCCAGCAGCTTAGGACCGACGGCTAGTAGATCTGAAGCTTTCTTT
CASSLGPTASRSEAFF